This T cell receptor (beta chain) stems from a study of T-cell memory formation after mild COVID-19. Overall study results and limits: A second wave expanding day 15 to 37 was CD4+-biased; contracting clones were balanced.

Per germline, CDR1 MGHRA and CDR2 YSYEKL. Trimming removed 0 bases at V and 3 bases at J, with 11 bases between. The length of the CDR3 is 15 residues. In regard to this clonotype: Its antigen is not known.

5'RACE primed from the constant segment yielded TCR alpha and TCR beta cDNA libraries bearing sample barcodes and UMIs. TCRdb itself ran the 5' RACE reads through MiXCR, one entry per CDR3 protein. This table has hundreds of thousands of distinct CDR3 sequences, around 15% appearing once. Sequencing used PBMCs or a T cell subset sorted from them (not recorded which). This sequence joins TRBV4-1 and TRBJ1-1; a possible D gene is TRBD1 (5 bases). The receptor comes from a man younger than 35 who had mild COVID-19 (a few samples of this study predate the infection). Cell type and time point are not known. CDR3 in DNA: TGCGCCAGCAGCCAAGATACCGGGGGGTACACTGAAGCTTTCTTT. It specifies CASSQDTGGYTEAFF.